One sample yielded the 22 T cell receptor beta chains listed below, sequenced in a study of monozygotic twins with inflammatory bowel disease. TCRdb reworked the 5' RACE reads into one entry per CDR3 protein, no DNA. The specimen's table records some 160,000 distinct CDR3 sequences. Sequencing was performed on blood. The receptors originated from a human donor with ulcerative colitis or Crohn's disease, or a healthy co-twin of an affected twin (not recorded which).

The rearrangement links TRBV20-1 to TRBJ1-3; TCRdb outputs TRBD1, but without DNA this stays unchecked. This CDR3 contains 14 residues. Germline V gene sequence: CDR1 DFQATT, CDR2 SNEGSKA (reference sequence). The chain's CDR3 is CSATTGASGNTIYF.

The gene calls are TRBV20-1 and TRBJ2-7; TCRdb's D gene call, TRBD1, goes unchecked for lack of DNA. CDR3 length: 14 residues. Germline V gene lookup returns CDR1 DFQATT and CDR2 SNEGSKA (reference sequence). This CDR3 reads CSARARGRTYEQYF.

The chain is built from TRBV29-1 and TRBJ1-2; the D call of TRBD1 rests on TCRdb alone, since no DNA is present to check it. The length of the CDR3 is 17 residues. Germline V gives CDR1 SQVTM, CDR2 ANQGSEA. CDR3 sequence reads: CSVEGLAGKKTNYGYTF.

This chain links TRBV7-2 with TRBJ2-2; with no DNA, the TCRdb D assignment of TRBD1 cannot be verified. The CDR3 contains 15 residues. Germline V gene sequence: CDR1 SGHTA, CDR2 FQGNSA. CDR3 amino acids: CASSALFRVGGELFF. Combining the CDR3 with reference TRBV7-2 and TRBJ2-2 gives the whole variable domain GAGVSQSPSNKVTEKGKDVELRCDPISGHTALYWYRQSLGQGLEFLIYFQGNSAPDKSGLPSDRFSAERTGGSVSTLTIQRTQQEDSAVYLCASSALFRVGGELFFGEGSRLTVL.

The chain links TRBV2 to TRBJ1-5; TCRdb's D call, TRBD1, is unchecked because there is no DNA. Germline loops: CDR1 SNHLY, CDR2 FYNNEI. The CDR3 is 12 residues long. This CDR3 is CASSGQGQPQHF.

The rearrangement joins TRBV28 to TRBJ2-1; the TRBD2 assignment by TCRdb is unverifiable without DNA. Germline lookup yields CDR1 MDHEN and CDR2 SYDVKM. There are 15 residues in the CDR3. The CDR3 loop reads CASSPPLGWDNEQFF.

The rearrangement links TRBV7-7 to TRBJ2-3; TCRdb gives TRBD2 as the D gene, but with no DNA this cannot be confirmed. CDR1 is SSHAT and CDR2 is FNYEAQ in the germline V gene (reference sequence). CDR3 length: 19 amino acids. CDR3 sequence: CASSPRRASGGLGTDTQYF.

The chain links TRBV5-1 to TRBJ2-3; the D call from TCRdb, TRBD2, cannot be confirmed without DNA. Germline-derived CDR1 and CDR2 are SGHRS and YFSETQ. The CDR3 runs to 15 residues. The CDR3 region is CASSYLAGNTDTQYF.

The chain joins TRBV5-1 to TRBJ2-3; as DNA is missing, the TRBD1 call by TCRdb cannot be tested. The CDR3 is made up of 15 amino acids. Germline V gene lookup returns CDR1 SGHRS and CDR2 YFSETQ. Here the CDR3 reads CASSLQGNGADTQYF. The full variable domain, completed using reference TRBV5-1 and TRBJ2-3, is KAGVTQTPRYLIKTRGQQVTLSCSPISGHRSVSWYQQTPGQGLQFLFEYFSETQRNKGNFPGRFSGRQFSNSRSEMNVSTLELGDSALYLCASSLQGNGADTQYFGPGTRLTVL.

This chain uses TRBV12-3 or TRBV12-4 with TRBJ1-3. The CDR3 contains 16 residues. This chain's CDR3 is CASSPSGTGSGNTIYF.

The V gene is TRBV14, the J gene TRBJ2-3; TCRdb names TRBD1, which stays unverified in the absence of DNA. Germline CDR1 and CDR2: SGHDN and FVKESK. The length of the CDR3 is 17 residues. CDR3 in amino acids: CASSTDRPAKGTDTQYF.

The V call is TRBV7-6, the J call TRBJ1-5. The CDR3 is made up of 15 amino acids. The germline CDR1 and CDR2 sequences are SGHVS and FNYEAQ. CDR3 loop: CASSPSGVPNQPQHF.

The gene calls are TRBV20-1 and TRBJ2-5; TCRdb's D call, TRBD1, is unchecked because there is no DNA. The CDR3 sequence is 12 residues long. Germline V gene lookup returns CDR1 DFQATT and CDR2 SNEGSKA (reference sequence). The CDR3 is CSAIGGLETQYF.

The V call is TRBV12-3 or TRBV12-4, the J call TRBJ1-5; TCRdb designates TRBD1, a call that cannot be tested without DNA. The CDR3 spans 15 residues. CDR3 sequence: CASSRTGPGNQPQHF.

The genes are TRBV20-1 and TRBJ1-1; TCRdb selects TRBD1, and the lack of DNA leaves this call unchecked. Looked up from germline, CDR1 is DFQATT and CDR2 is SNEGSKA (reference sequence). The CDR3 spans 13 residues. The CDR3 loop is CSAPDRGHTEAFF.

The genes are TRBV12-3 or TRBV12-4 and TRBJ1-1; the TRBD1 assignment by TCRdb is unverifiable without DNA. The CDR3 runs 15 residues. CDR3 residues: CASSRDPEMNTEAFF.

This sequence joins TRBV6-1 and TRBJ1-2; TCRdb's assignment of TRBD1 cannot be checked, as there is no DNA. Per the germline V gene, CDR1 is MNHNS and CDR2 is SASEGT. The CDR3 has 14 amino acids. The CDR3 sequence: CASSGTPYLYGYTF.

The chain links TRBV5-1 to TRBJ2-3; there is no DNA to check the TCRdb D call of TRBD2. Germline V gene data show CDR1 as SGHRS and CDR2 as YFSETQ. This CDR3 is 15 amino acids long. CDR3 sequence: CASSPLAGVSDTQYF.

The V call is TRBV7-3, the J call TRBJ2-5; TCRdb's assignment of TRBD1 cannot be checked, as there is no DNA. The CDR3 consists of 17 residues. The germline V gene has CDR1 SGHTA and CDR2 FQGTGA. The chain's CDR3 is CASSPYDLGRLQETQYF. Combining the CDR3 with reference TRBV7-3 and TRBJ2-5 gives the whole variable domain GAGVSQTPSNKVTEKGKYVELRCDPISGHTALYWYRQSLGQGPEFLIYFQGTGAADDSGLPNDRFFAVRPEGSVSTLKIQRTERGDSAVYLCASSPYDLGRLQETQYFGPGTRLLVL.

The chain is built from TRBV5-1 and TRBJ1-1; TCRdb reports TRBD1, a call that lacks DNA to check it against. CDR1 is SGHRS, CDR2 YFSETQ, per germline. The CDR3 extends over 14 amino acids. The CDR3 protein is CTSSPRTGDTEAFF. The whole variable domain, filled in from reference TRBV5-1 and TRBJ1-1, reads KAGVTQTPRYLIKTRGQQVTLSCSPISGHRSVSWYQQTPGQGLQFLFEYFSETQRNKGNFPGRFSGRQFSNSRSEMNVSTLELGDSALYLCTSSPRTGDTEAFFGQGTRLTVV.

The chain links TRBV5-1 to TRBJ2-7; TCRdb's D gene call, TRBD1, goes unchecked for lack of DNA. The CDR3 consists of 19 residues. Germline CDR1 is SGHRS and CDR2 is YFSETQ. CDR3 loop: CASSSAGGTGARTAYEQYF. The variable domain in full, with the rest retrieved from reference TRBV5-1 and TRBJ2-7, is KAGVTQTPRYLIKTRGQQVTLSCSPISGHRSVSWYQQTPGQGLQFLFEYFSETQRNKGNFPGRFSGRQFSNSRSEMNVSTLELGDSALYLCASSSAGGTGARTAYEQYFGPGTRLTVT.

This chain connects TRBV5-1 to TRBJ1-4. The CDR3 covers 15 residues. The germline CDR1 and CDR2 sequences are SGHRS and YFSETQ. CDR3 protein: CASSLLPEVNEKLFF.